The rows below give T cell receptor beta chains drawn from one sample of a study of cytomegalovirus exposure and HLA in healthy donors. Clones were sequenced by immunoSEQ multiplex PCR, and TCRdb holds only the in-frame ones, with some missing. The sample holds approximately 120,000 clones. The sample taken for sequencing was PBMCs. These TCRs come from a man aged 18 to 35 in good health and CMV-seronegative. Both conserved end residues are part of each CDR3. Each record gives: J gene, V gene, D gene, CDR3 protein, CDR3 DNA. A D gene is named only where the DNA matches it firmly.

>TRBJ2-3|TRBV27|.
CASSFHPSRLGGTDTQYF
TGTGCCAGCAGTTTCCACCCTTCCCGACTAGGGGGCACAGATACGCAGTATTTT
>TRBJ2-1|TRBV15|TRBD2
CATSRGLANNEQFF
TGTGCCACCAGCAGGGGACTAGCGAACAATGAGCAGTTCTTC
>TRBJ1-5|TRBV27|.
CASSSSGRSNQPQHF
TGTGCCAGCAGTTCGTCAGGGCGTAGCAATCAGCCCCAGCATTTT
>TRBJ1-6|TRBV27|TRBD1
CASSLSQGANSPLHF
TGTGCCAGCAGTCTGTCCCAGGGGGCTAATTCACCCCTCCACTTT
>TRBJ2-1|TRBV27|.
CASSLVLNRQFF
TGTGCCAGCAGTTTAGTCCTTAATCGGCAGTTCTTC
>TRBJ1-1|TRBV5-1|.
CASSLAGLEAFF
TGCGCCAGCAGCCTCGCGGGGTTGGAAGCTTTCTTT
>TRBJ2-2|TRBV6-5|TRBD2
CASSYRTSGPPGELFF
TGTGCCAGCAGTTACCGGACTAGCGGACCTCCCGGGGAGCTGTTTTTT
>TRBJ1-1|TRBV13|.
CASSPVPTKGTEAFF
TGTGCCAGCAGCCCGGTCCCGACAAAGGGGACTGAAGCTTTCTTT
>TRBJ2-7|TRBV5-1|.
CASSPAATPYEQYF
TGCGCCAGCAGCCCCGCAGCGACCCCCTACGAGCAGTACTTC
>TRBJ2-7|TRBV5-1|.
CASSSLTGSHEQYF
TGCGCCAGCAGCTCCTTGACAGGATCCCACGAGCAGTACTTC
>TRBJ2-2|TRBV10-3|.
CAITSQKVARNTGELFF
TGTGCCATCACCTCGCAGAAGGTAGCGAGGAACACCGGGGAGCTGTTTTTT
>TRBJ2-1|TRBV6-1|TRBD2
CASSELAGDRNEQFF
TGTGCCAGCAGTGAACTAGCGGGAGACCGTAATGAGCAGTTCTTC
>TRBJ2-5|TRBV10-3|TRBD2
CAISESRGLAGEETQYF
TGTGCCATCAGTGAGTCTAGAGGACTAGCGGGGGAAGAGACCCAGTACTTC
>TRBJ2-5|TRBV5-6|.
CASSPRAGLRGSQYF
TGTGCCAGCAGCCCGCGGGCGGGGCTCCGGGGGTCCCAGTACTTC
>TRBJ1-4|TRBV13|.
CASSLRTNNEKLFF
TGTGCCAGCAGCTTAAGGACAAACAATGAAAAACTGTTTTTT
>TRBJ2-2|TRBV4-1|.
CASSQDRVGFTGELFF
TGCGCCAGCAGCCAAGACAGGGTAGGGTTTACCGGGGAGCTGTTTTTT
>TRBJ1-4|TRBV7-9|.
CASSLKPDEKLFF
TGTGCCAGCAGCTTAAAGCCGGATGAAAAACTGTTTTTT
>TRBJ2-7|TRBV7-2|TRBD2
CASSQPGLAGHEQYF
TGTGCCAGCAGCCAGCCGGGACTAGCGGGACACGAGCAGTACTTC
>TRBJ1-4|TRBV9|.
CASSEQGATNEKLFF
TGTGCCAGCAGCGAGCAGGGTGCAACTAATGAAAAACTGTTTTTT
>TRBJ1-2|TRBV18|.
CASSPSGDYGYTF
TGTGCCAGCTCACCCTCAGGGGACTATGGCTACACCTTC
>TRBJ1-2|TRBV4-1|.
CASSSSGGLGGGYTF
TGCGCCAGCAGCTCTAGCGGGGGGCTGGGCGGTGGCTACACCTTC
>TRBJ1-2|TRBV5-1|TRBD1
CASSLVGTDKGGYTF
TGCGCCAGCAGCTTGGTCGGGACAGACAAAGGTGGCTACACCTTC
>TRBJ1-6|TRBV30|.
CAWMDRAYNSPLHF
TGTGCCTGGATGGACAGAGCCTATAATTCACCCCTCCACTTT
>TRBJ1-2|TRBV6-5|.
CASSYSGAGVSYGYTF
TGTGCCAGCAGTTACTCGGGGGCAGGGGTTAGCTATGGCTACACCTTC
>TRBJ2-6|TRBV11-3|.
CASSLFVSGANVLTF
TGTGCCAGCAGCTTATTCGTTTCTGGGGCCAACGTCCTGACTTTC
>TRBJ2-3|TRBV27|TRBD2
CASSFSGGAGTDTQYF
TGTGCCAGCAGTTTTAGCGGGGGGGCTGGCACAGATACGCAGTATTTT
>TRBJ2-5|TRBV5-1|TRBD1
CASVGQGGETQYF
TGCGCCAGCGTCGGACAGGGGGGAGAGACCCAGTACTTC
>TRBJ2-5|TRBV30|.
CAWMTRETQYF
TGTGCCTGGATGACAAGAGAGACCCAGTACTTC
>TRBJ2-7|TRBV19|TRBD1
CASSVTGTGISYEQYF
TGTGCCAGTAGTGTTACCGGGACAGGGATTTCCTACGAGCAGTACTTC
>TRBJ2-7|TRBV27|TRBD1
CASTRDRGLGEQYF
TGTGCCAGCACCCGGGACAGGGGGCTCGGCGAGCAGTACTTC
>TRBJ2-1|TRBV13|TRBD2
CASRLAGGHNNEQFF
TGTGCCAGCAGGTTAGCGGGGGGACACAACAATGAGCAGTTCTTC
>TRBJ2-1|TRBV11-3|TRBD2
CASSRREGSDEQFF
TGTGCCAGCAGCCGGCGGGAGGGTAGCGATGAGCAGTTCTTC
>TRBJ2-4|TRBV18|TRBD1
CASSPPLSGGIGKNIQYF
TGTGCCAGCTCACCACCGCTCTCAGGGGGCATCGGCAAAAACATTCAGTACTTC
>TRBJ2-7|TRBV29-1|.
CSVEVSGFGEQYF
TGCAGCGTTGAAGTATCGGGGTTCGGCGAGCAGTACTTC